This entry lists 9 T cell receptor beta chains sequenced from one sample in a study of shared clonotypes between healthy human individuals. Method: immunoSEQ multiplex PCR; TCRdb's copy keeps in-frame clones and lacks some. The sample includes a few hundred thousand clones, approximately 97% of them seen just once. The sequenced material came from naive CD4+ T cells sorted from blood. The subset was: CD45RA+ positively selected. These receptors all come from a woman between 25 and 40 years old in good health.

The CDR3 region is CASSIGRPPSNQPQHF. CDR3 bases: TGTGCCAGTAGTATCGGACGGCCCCCGAGCAATCAGCCCCAGCATTTT. The V and J genes are TRBV19 and TRBJ1-5; no definite D call. This CDR3 is 16 amino acids long. Trimming pared 3 bases from V and 1 base from J, leaving 13 bases between. Per the germline V gene, CDR1 is LNHDA and CDR2 is SQIVND (reference sequence).

V usage is TRBV19 and J usage is TRBJ2-2; D perhaps matches TRBD2 (6 bases). V lost 4 bases, J lost 6 bases, and 6 bases lay in between. Looked up from germline, CDR1 is LNHDA and CDR2 is SQIVND (reference sequence). The CDR3 sequence is 12 residues long. The CDR3 DNA is TGTGCCAGTAGTAGGGGGGCCGGGGAGCTGTTTTTT. The encoded protein is CASSRGAGELFF.

The chain combines TRBV28 with TRBJ2-3; 10 bases are shared with TRBD2. CDR1 and CDR2 (germline): MDHEN, SYDVKM. CDR3 size: 18 residues. V lost 3 bases, J lost 6 bases, and 15 bases stayed unmatched. The CDR3 bases are TGTGCCAGCAGTTTCCTCTCTAGCGGGAGTAGAAAAGGGGATACGCAGTATTTT. Amino acid sequence: CASSFLSSGSRKGDTQYF.

V is TRBV5-1 and J is TRBJ2-3; 7 bases align to TRBD2. CDR3 length equals 16 residues. In germline, CDR1 is SGHRS, CDR2 YFSETQ. V shed 4 bases and J 4 bases; nucleotides not matched to a gene: 12. The DNA for the CDR3 is TGCGCCAGCAGCCGTTCAAGGACTAGTGAAGCAGATACGCAGTATTTT. Translating it yields CASSRSRTSEADTQYF.

The CDR3 DNA sequence: TGTGCCAGCAGGGGGGGGGACGTCCGCACAGATACGCAGTATTTT. It yields the protein CASRGGDVRTDTQYF. The chain is built from TRBV2 and TRBJ2-3; TRBD2 aligns across 7 bases. Germline CDR1 is SNHLY and CDR2 is FYNNEI. The CDR3 has 15 residues. The junction had 7 bases not matched to a gene; V was cut back by 6 bases and J by 1 base.

The gene calls are TRBV29-1 and TRBJ2-5; 9 nucleotides align to TRBD2. With 8 bases clipped from V and 5 bases from J, the junction kept 6 bases outside the gene matches. CDR1 is SQVTM and CDR2 is ANQGSEA in the germline V gene. The CDR3 covers 12 residues. CDR3 region: CSISGGVETQYF. DNA of the CDR3: TGCAGCATTAGCGGGGGAGTGGAGACCCAGTACTTC.

The chain is built from TRBV28 and TRBJ2-5; D is perhaps TRBD2 (6 bases). The germline gives CDR1 MDHEN, CDR2 SYDVKM. The V gene lost 8 bases and the J gene lost 7 bases, with 17 bases spanning the gap. The CDR3 covers 13 residues. Here the CDR3 reads CASPSGSGRTQYF. CDR3 DNA sequence: TGTGCCAGCCCCTCGGGTAGCGGTCGGACCCAGTACTTC.

The chain joins TRBV6-1 to TRBJ2-1, with 10 bases matching TRBD1. Germline-derived CDR1 and CDR2 are MNHNS and SASEGT. J was trimmed by 5 bases and V by 6 bases; bases with no gene match: 7. There are 15 residues in the CDR3. Here the CDR3 DNA reads TGTGCCAGCAGACCGGGACAGGGGCTACACAATGAGCAGTTCTTC. Its translation: CASRPGQGLHNEQFF.

This clone was found a few times. This chain connects TRBV5-6 to TRBJ1-3; D is unclear. The CDR3 is made up of 14 amino acids. Germline V gene data show CDR1 as SGHDT and CDR2 as YYEEEE. The V end lost 2 bases, the J end lost 0 bases, and 6 bases lay between the germline ends. In nucleotides, the CDR3 is TGTGCCAGCAGCTTTCAGAGCTCTGGAAACACCATATATTTT. It specifies CASSFQSSGNTIYF.